The 5 T cell receptor beta chains below come from one sample, sequenced in a study of T cells in women clearing cervical HPV infection. Sequenced by immunoSEQ multiplex PCR; TCRdb stores in-frame clones only, minus some. This sample contains about 39,000 clones. The sample comprised blood buffy coat. Receptors were obtained from a woman aged 18 to 75 with a cervical HPV16 infection that either progressed to CIN3+ or cleared (not recorded which).

CDR3 protein: CASSAQEGYGYTF. The sequenced part of the CDR3 DNA is TGTGCCAGCAGCGCTCAGGAGGGCTATGGC. The rearrangement joins TRBV9 to TRBJ1-2; D is undetermined. With the read ending 3 residues before the CDR3 end, the germline J gene is used to fill in that end. Germline CDR1 SGDLS, CDR2 YYNGEE. V was trimmed by 3 bases and J by 4 bases, leaving 10 bases between them. This CDR3 is built from 13 residues.

To note about this clone: The read halts 3 residues ahead of the CDR3 end, with the missing end drawn from the germline J gene. The chain employs TRBV19 and TRBJ2-4; D is possibly TRBD2 (6 bases). The length of the CDR3 is 13 residues. V lost 10 bases and J 0 bases, leaving 10 bases between the germline ends. Germline CDR1 is LNHDA and CDR2 is SQIVND (reference sequence). The CDR3 loop reads CATSEGAKNIQYF. The sequenced part of the CDR3 DNA is TGTGCCACGTCGGAGGGAGCCAAAAACATT.

As for this clone: The read terminates 3 residues ahead of where the CDR3 ends, so the germline J gene completes it. The chain is built from TRBV4-1 and TRBJ2-1, with 7 bases fitting TRBD1. CDR1 is MGHRA, CDR2 YSYEKL, per germline. The CDR3 runs 16 residues. The J segment lost 7 bases and the V segment lost 0 bases, leaving 9 bases of the junction unmatched. CDR3 DNA, as far as it was read: TGCGCCAGCAGCCAAGATCCAGGGGGTAGGGGAAATGAG. The encoded protein is CASSQDPGGRGNE. The entire CDR3 reads CASSQDPGGRGNEQFF.

In the case of this clone: The read terminates 3 residues before the CDR3 end, so the remaining end is supplied by the germline J gene. The chain uses TRBV6-1 and TRBJ2-5, with D possibly being TRBD1 (6 bases). CDR1 MNHNS and CDR2 SASEGT come from the germline V gene. This CDR3 spans 16 amino acids. V was cut by 1 base and J by 3 bases, with 15 bases left in between. The sequenced CDR3 bases are TGTGCCAGCAGTGAAGGATTCAGGGGAGTCAAAGAGACC. Translation gives CASSEGFRGVKET. The whole CDR3 protein is CASSEGFRGVKETQYF.

As to this clone: The read falls 3 residues short of the CDR3 end, and the missing part is taken from the germline J gene. V gene TRBV18 combines with J gene TRBJ1-5; tentatively, D is TRBD1 (6 bases). Germline V gene lookup returns CDR1 KGHSH and CDR2 LQKENI. Trimming removed 3 bases at V and 3 bases at J, with 15 bases between. The CDR3 loop spans 16 amino acids. The part of the CDR3 DNA that was read is TGTGCCAGCTCACCTGGGGGGGCAGGTGTCAATCAGCCC. It yields the protein CASSPGGAGVNQP. The CDR3 as a whole reads CASSPGGAGVNQPQHF.